Listed here are 3 T cell receptor beta chains from one sample, sequenced in a study of cytomegalovirus exposure and HLA in healthy donors. PCR primers comprised 60 Vbeta and 13 Jbeta primers. Produced via immunoSEQ multiplex PCR; TCRdb's table is partial and in-frame only. The sample yields 130,000 to 150,000 clones, 73% seen once. The sequenced sample consisted of PBMCs. The receptors derive from a human donor in good health.

The chain joins TRBV5-1 to TRBJ2-1; D perhaps matches TRBD1 (6 bases). CDR1 SGHRS and CDR2 YFSETQ come from the germline V gene. The CDR3 extends over 15 amino acids. The V gene lost 0 bases and the J gene lost 7 bases, with 14 bases spanning the gap. CDR3 bases: TGCGCCAGCAGCTTGGCCCCGGACAGTGCAAATGAGCAGTTCTTC. Protein sequence: CASSLAPDSANEQFF.

The chain is built from TRBV11-3 and TRBJ2-3; D is unclear. Germline assignment: CDR1 SGHNT and CDR2 YENEEA. V gave up 5 bases and J gave up 3 bases, with 9 bases separating them. The CDR3 contains 13 residues. CDR3: CASSTVVTDTQYF. The DNA of the CDR3 is TGTGCCAGCAGCACAGTAGTAACAGATACGCAGTATTTT.

The chain employs TRBV7-6 and TRBJ2-3; D is unresolved. The CDR3 totals 14 residues. The germline V gene encodes CDR1 SGHVS and CDR2 FNYEAQ. Trimming left V 2 bases short and J 2 bases short, with 8 bases between. The CDR3 protein is CASSLNLNTDTQYF. The CDR3 DNA reads as TGTGCCAGCAGCTTAAACCTAAACACAGATACGCAGTATTTT.